One and the same sample provided the 5 T cell receptor beta chains below, sequenced in a study of CD8+ T cells in alopecia areata. cDNA prepared by RNA extraction and subsequent reverse transcription served as the template for sequencing. Libraries were prepared by immunoSEQ multiplex PCR; TCRdb keeps only in-frame clonotypes and omits some of them. The sample includes 200,000 to 250,000 clones, under 70% of them seen just once. The treatment here: oral pan-JAK inhibitor, 5-10 mg twice daily. The sequenced sample was CD4+ T cells sorted from blood, obtained at week 4, from a patient treated with tofacitinib. These receptors came from a human donor with alopecia areata.

The genes are TRBV29-1 and TRBJ2-5; TRBD2 aligns across 11 bases. This CDR3 comprises 14 residues. CDR1 and CDR2 from the germline V gene are SQVTM and ANQGSEA. After removal of 4 bases from V and 9 bases from J, the junction contained 10 bases not matched to a gene. The DNA of the CDR3 is TGCAGCGTTGTGCCTAGCGGGGGGTCGGGGGCCCAGTACTTC. This translates into CSVVPSGGSGAQYF.

V is TRBV5-1 and J is TRBJ2-5; TRBD2 aligns across 11 bases. Germline V gene lookup returns CDR1 SGHRS and CDR2 YFSETQ. CDR3 length: 15 residues. Germline trimming cut 1 base from V and 1 base from J; bases unmatched to any gene: 0. The CDR3 loop is CASSLTSGGQETQYF. The CDR3 DNA reads as TGCGCCAGCAGCTTGACTAGCGGGGGCCAAGAGACCCAGTACTTC. Combining the CDR3 with reference TRBV5-1 and TRBJ2-5 gives the whole variable domain KAGVTQTPRYLIKTRGQQVTLSCSPISGHRSVSWYQQTPGQGLQFLFEYFSETQRNKGNFPGRFSGRQFSNSRSEMNVSTLELGDSALYLCASSLTSGGQETQYFGPGTRLLVL.

This clone has just a few counts. The J gene is TRBJ2-1, the V gene TRBV5-1, with a tentative D call TRBD1 (5 bases). This CDR3 region has 14 residues. Germline V lookup: CDR1 SGHRS, CDR2 YFSETQ. V lost 9 bases to trimming and J lost 4 bases, with 17 bases between them. CDR3 amino acids: CATKPDIAYNEQFF. For the CDR3, the DNA is TGCGCCACCAAGCCGGACATTGCATACAATGAGCAGTTCTTC.

CDR3 loop: CASSLLAASGVYEQYF. CDR3 nucleotide sequence: TGCGCCAGCAGCCTCCTGGCTGCTAGCGGGGTCTACGAGCAGTACTTC. The chain is built from TRBV4-3 and TRBJ2-7; 9 bases match TRBD2. J lost 3 bases, V lost 4 bases, and 10 bases had no gene match. Germline assignment: CDR1 LGHNA and CDR2 YSLEER. CDR3 length: 16 amino acids.

The rearrangement joins TRBV9 to TRBJ1-1; D gene uncertain. CDR1 SGDLS and CDR2 YYNGEE come from the germline V gene. The V end was cut by 1 base, the J end by 1 base, with 5 bases between. CDR3 length equals 13 residues. The CDR3 loop is CASSVQANTEAFF. The CDR3 DNA sequence: TGTGCCAGCAGCGTACAGGCGAACACTGAAGCTTTCTTT.